This T cell receptor beta chain emerged from a study of blood T cells in healthy people across ages. This clonotype was observed a handful of times. What it recognizes is unknown. Study results and limitations: Diversity estimates from one million T cells were considered underestimates.

A J-beta primer mix and a sample-barcoded 5' primer were used in a second PCR of roughly 6 to 11 cycles. MiXCR, run by TCRdb on the 5' RACE reads, gives a single entry per CDR3 protein. This table holds a few hundred thousand distinct CDR3 sequences, about 27% found once. The CDR3 totals 18 residues. These data also featured in a second study, about T cells of mothers and their children. That source notes: Related mother-child pairs shared slightly more overlap than unrelated pairs, but the difference was non-significant.

This chain connects TRBV21-1 to TRBJ2-1; the table's TRBD1 call for D was not verified on the DNA. TRBV21-1 is noted as a pseudogene. This TCR came from a boy under 10 years old in good health. Sequences were obtained from blood. As DNA, the CDR3 is TGTGCCAGCACCCCAGACAGGGTAGACCTAAGCTCCTACAATGAGCAGTTCTTC. Translated: CASTPDRVDLSSYNEQFF.